One sample yielded the 11 T cell receptor beta chains listed below, sequenced in a study of T cells in Graves' hyperthyroidism and ophthalmopathy. Amplified TCR beta CDR3 regions derived from RNA transcripts. TCR CDR3 regions were first amplified by RT-PCR with HTBI primers. From the multiplex PCR reads, TCRdb called clonotypes with MiXCR, one entry per CDR3 protein. The repertoire holds around 500,000 distinct CDR3 sequences, with under 25% as singletons. Sequencing input: blood. These receptors were collected from a woman aged 70-85 years with Graves' ophthalmopathy.

This clonotype was observed a few times. The V and J genes are TRBV20-1 and TRBJ2-7, with 7 bases fitting TRBD1. The ends lost 6 bases at V and 5 bases at J; junction bases unmatched: 10. Looked up from germline, CDR1 is DFQATT and CDR2 is SNEGSKA (reference sequence). CDR3 length equals 13 residues. CDR3 sequence: CSAPVTGDHEQYF. CDR3 DNA: TGCAGTGCCCCCGTCACAGGGGACCACGAGCAGTACTTC.

This clonotype was counted many times. The chain carries TRBV10-3 and TRBJ2-7, with a tentative D call TRBD2 (6 bases). The V and J ends lost 6 bases and 5 bases respectively, with 20 bases between them. This CDR3 region has 15 residues. From germline, CDR1 is ENHRY and CDR2 SYGVKD. The CDR3 loop reads CAISDPGGLTHEQYF. The CDR3 DNA sequence: TGTGCCATCAGCGACCCCGGGGGACTCACCCACGAGCAGTACTTC.

The J gene is TRBJ2-5, the V gene TRBV30; TRBD2 matches at 14 bases. Germline V gives CDR1 GTSNPN, CDR2 SVGIG (reference sequence). The V segment lost 3 bases and the J segment 1 base; nucleotides outside the gene matches: 1. The length of the CDR3 is 15 residues. The CDR3 nucleotides are TGTGCCTGGAGGGGACTAGCGGGAGTCCAAGAGACCCAGTACTTC. It codes for CAWRGLAGVQETQYF.

V usage is TRBV5-1 and J usage is TRBJ1-1; 8 nucleotides match TRBD1. After removal of 2 bases from V and 5 bases from J, the junction contained 8 bases not matched to a gene. In germline, CDR1 is SGHRS, CDR2 YFSETQ. The CDR3 length is 15 residues. CDR3 amino acids: CASSFLDRGGTEAFF. CDR3 coding DNA: TGCGCCAGCAGCTTCCTCGACAGGGGTGGAACTGAAGCTTTCTTT.

J is TRBJ1-5 and V is TRBV19, with unresolved D. CDR3 length: 15 amino acids. V lost 4 bases, J lost 1 base, and 11 bases lay in between. CDR1 is LNHDA and CDR2 is SQIVND in the germline V gene (reference sequence). CDR3 residues: CASSTQISSNQPQHF. The CDR3 DNA follows: TGTGCCAGTAGTACACAGATATCGAGCAATCAGCCCCAGCATTTT.

The chain couples TRBV19 to TRBJ2-3; perhaps TRBD1 as D (6 bases). The CDR3 consists of 14 residues. The V gene lost 4 bases and the J gene lost 4 bases, with 12 bases spanning the gap. CDR1 is LNHDA, CDR2 SQIVND, per germline (reference sequence). CDR3 loop: CASSSWGLADTQYF. The CDR3 DNA is TGTGCCAGTAGTAGTTGGGGGCTGGCAGATACGCAGTATTTT.

The rearrangement links TRBV12-3 or TRBV12-4 to TRBJ2-2; 11 bases match TRBD2. The length of the CDR3 is 16 residues. The V and J ends lost 3 bases and 6 bases, in that order; junction bases with no gene match: 6. The CDR3: CASSFSPGLAAGELFF. In DNA, the CDR3 is TGTGCCAGCAGTTTTTCACCGGGACTAGCGGCCGGGGAGCTGTTTTTT.

This clonotype was seen repeatedly, ten times or more. V and J are TRBV12-3 or TRBV12-4 and TRBJ2-5, with a weak D call TRBD1 (6 bases). CDR3 length: 15 amino acids. Trimming pared 6 bases from V and 4 bases from J, leaving 18 bases between. CDR3 residues: CASSLGSGGRETQYF. Written as DNA, the CDR3 is TGTGCCAGCAGCTTGGGGAGTGGGGGCAGAGAGACCCAGTACTTC.

This clonotype showed up just a few times. The J gene is TRBJ2-2, the V gene TRBV28; weak D call: TRBD2 (5 bases). The V end was cut by 3 bases, the J end by 2 bases, with 10 bases between. Germline values: CDR1 MDHEN, CDR2 SYDVKM. The CDR3 runs to 15 residues. The CDR3 loop is CASSLPGVNTGELFF. As DNA, the CDR3 is TGTGCCAGCAGTTTGCCCGGGGTCAACACCGGGGAGCTGTTTTTT.

This clonotype was picked up many times. The chain links TRBV20-1 to TRBJ2-3; 9 bases match TRBD2. This CDR3 contains 14 residues. Germline V CDR1 and CDR2: DFQATT, SNEGSKA (reference sequence). V lost 5 bases and J lost 1; bases outside the gene matches: 4. As DNA, the CDR3 is TGCAGTGCTTTAGCGGGAGTGGGCACAGATACGCAGTATTTT. It translates to CSALAGVGTDTQYF.

This clonotype was seen many times. The J gene is TRBJ2-5, the V gene TRBV2; 11 nucleotides match TRBD2. Germline V gene sequence: CDR1 SNHLY, CDR2 FYNNEI. This CDR3 has 15 residues. J gave up 4 bases and V 4 bases, and 5 bases lay outside the gene matches. The CDR3 is CASSGVAGGSETQYF. For the CDR3, the DNA is TGTGCCAGCAGTGGGGTAGCGGGAGGGTCAGAGACCCAGTACTTC.